These T cell receptor beta chains were read from a single sample in a study of blood T cells in healthy people across ages. One entry per CDR3 protein results from TCRdb running MiXCR on the 5' RACE reads. The table lists some 710,000 distinct CDR3 sequences, 22% of them singletons. The sample consisted of blood. The receptors originated from a man in his 70s in good health. The conserved cysteine and the conserved F or W are not part of the CDR3 here. A D gene is named only where the DNA matches it firmly.

CDR3	D	V	J
ASSLGPLDTEAF	NA	TRBV5-1	TRBJ1-1
ASSQTTQDTQY	NA	TRBV3-1	TRBJ2-3
SARDPAGRNNEQF	NA	TRBV20-1	TRBJ2-1
ASSYSDSAQGDPQY	NA	TRBV6-2/TRBV6-3	NA
ASTEGPSYEQF	NA	TRBV12-3/TRBV12-4	TRBJ2-1
ASSGQEGQPQH	NA	TRBV6-4	TRBJ1-5
ASSLVPTGTGELF	NA	TRBV11-2	TRBJ2-2
ASNTGTGNYGYT	NA	TRBV12-3/TRBV12-4	TRBJ1-2
ASSQIVETQY	NA	TRBV3-1	NA
SVIRDKLASTDTQY	NA	TRBV29-1	TRBJ2-3
ASSWDLGESGANVLT	NA	TRBV6-2/TRBV6-3	TRBJ2-6
SAGRVASNSNQPQH	NA	TRBV20-1	TRBJ1-5
ASSPWDKNTEAF	NA	TRBV3-1	TRBJ1-1
ASTVRQDAGQAF	NA	TRBV5-1	TRBJ1-1
ASSPSSSMQETQY	NA	TRBV18	TRBJ2-5
ASSIDGTGGAGYT	TRBD1	TRBV2	TRBJ1-2
ASSYDPETQY	NA	TRBV6-6	TRBJ2-5
ASSFGTFSGASVLT	NA	TRBV5-1	TRBJ2-6
ANSPRPTAASTDTQY	NA	TRBV7-8	TRBJ2-3
ASSLAGGGSGNIQY	TRBD2	TRBV7-2	TRBJ2-4
ASSYSSQGEGGNTIY	TRBD1	TRBV6-6	TRBJ1-3
ASSLTRAVLAKNIQY	NA	TRBV7-2	TRBJ2-4
ASSPLAGEAF	NA	TRBV12-3/TRBV12-4	TRBJ1-1
ASSPFGVVGYEQY	NA	TRBV12-3/TRBV12-4	TRBJ2-7
ASMGGGYNEQF	NA	TRBV6-6	TRBJ2-1
ASSPDRDNSPLH	TRBD1	TRBV7-9	TRBJ1-6
ASSFGGSLDTQY	TRBD2	TRBV28	TRBJ2-3
ASSLVGPNYGYT	NA	TRBV7-2	TRBJ1-2
ASSPPEGTDTQY	NA	TRBV18	TRBJ2-3
ASSPRRYGYT	NA	TRBV7-2	TRBJ1-2
ASSYAPETQY	NA	TRBV6-2/TRBV6-3	NA
ASSVEDRLSPLH	TRBD1	TRBV9	TRBJ1-6
ASSLAQLAGVGDTQY	TRBD2	TRBV12-3/TRBV12-4	TRBJ2-3
ASRGSPSTDTQY	NA	TRBV19	TRBJ2-3
ASSIFLADEQY	TRBD2	TRBV19	NA
ASSPPPGRWTEAF	NA	TRBV3-1	TRBJ1-1
ASSPDMNQPQH	NA	TRBV12-3/TRBV12-4	TRBJ1-5
ASSVGASGSTDTQY	TRBD2	TRBV9	TRBJ2-3
ASSIGTSGRSEQF	TRBD2	TRBV6-5	NA
ASKNLGGGLIGTDTQY	TRBD2	TRBV5-1	TRBJ2-3
SVVGEVLTSVGHLGETQY	TRBD2	TRBV29-1	TRBJ2-5
ASSRLAGGDTQY	TRBD2	TRBV12-3/TRBV12-4	TRBJ2-3
SGAVNEQF	NA	TRBV29-1	NA
ASSLKAAKETQY	NA	TRBV11-1	TRBJ2-5
ASSLPEIYGYT	NA	TRBV12-3/TRBV12-4	TRBJ1-2